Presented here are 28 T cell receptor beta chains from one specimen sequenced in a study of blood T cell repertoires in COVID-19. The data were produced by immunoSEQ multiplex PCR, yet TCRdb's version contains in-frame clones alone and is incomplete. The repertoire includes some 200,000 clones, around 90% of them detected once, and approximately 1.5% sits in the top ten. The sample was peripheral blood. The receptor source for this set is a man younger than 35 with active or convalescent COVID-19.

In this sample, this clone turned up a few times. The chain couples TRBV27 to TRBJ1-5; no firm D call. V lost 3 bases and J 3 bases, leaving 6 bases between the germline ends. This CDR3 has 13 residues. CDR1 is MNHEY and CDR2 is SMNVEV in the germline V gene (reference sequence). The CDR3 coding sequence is TGTGCCAGCAGTTTGGCAGACAATCAGCCCCAGCATTTT. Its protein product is CASSLADNQPQHF.

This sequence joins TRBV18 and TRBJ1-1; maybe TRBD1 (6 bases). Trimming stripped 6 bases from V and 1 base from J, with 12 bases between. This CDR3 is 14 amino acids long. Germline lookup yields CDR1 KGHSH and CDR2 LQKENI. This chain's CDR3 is CASSSKGENTEAFF. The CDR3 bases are TGTGCCAGCTCCAGTAAGGGGGAGAACACTGAAGCTTTCTTT.

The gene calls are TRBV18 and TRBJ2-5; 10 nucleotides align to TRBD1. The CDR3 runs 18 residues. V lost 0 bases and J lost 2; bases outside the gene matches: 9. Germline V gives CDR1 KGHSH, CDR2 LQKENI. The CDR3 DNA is TGTGCCAGCTCACCACCTAGAGGGGGACAGGGGTTACAAGAGACCCAGTACTTC. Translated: CASSPPRGGQGLQETQYF.

In nucleotides, the CDR3 is TGTGCCAGCAGCGTTGCTATTGGTTCAGGGACAAACCCGTACGAGCAGTACTTC. Translation: CASSVAIGSGTNPYEQYF. The chain joins TRBV9 to TRBJ2-7; the D gene is possibly TRBD1 (6 bases). Germline loops: CDR1 SGDLS, CDR2 YYNGEE. The CDR3 spans 18 residues. V was shortened by 2 bases and J by 4 bases, with 25 bases between the two germline ends.

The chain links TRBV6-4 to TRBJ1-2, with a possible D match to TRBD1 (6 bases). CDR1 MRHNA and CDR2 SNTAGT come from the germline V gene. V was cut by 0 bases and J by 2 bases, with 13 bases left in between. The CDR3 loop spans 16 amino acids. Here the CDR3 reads CASSDSGQTLNYGYTF. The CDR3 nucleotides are TGTGCCAGCAGTGACTCGGGACAAACGCTCAACTATGGCTACACCTTC.

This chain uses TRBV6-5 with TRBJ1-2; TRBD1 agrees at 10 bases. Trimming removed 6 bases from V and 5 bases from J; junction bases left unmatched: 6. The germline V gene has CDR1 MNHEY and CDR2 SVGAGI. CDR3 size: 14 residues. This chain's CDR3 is CASSNGQGGYGYTF. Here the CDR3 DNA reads TGTGCCAGCAGCAACGGACAGGGGGGTTATGGCTACACCTTC.

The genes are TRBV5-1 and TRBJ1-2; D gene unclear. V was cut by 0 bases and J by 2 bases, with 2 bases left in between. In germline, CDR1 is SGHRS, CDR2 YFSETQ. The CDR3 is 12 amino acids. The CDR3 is CASSLANYGYTF. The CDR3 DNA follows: TGCGCCAGCAGCTTGGCAAACTATGGCTACACCTTC. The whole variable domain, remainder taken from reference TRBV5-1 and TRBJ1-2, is KAGVTQTPRYLIKTRGQQVTLSCSPISGHRSVSWYQQTPGQGLQFLFEYFSETQRNKGNFPGRFSGRQFSNSRSEMNVSTLELGDSALYLCASSLANYGYTFGSGTRLTVV.

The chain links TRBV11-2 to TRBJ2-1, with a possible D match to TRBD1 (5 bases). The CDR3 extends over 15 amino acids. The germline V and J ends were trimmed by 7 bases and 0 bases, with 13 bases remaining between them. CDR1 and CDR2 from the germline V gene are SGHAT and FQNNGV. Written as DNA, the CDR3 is TGTGCCAGCAACCTGCAGGGCAGCTCCTACAATGAGCAGTTCTTC. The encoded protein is CASNLQGSSYNEQFF.

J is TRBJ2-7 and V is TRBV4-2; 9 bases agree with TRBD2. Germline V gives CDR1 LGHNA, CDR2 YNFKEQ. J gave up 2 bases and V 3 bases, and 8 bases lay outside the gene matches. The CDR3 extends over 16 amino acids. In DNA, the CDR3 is TGTGCCAGCAGCCAGCGGGGGGGGCGGGAGGCCTACGAGCAGTACTTC. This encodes CASSQRGGREAYEQYF.

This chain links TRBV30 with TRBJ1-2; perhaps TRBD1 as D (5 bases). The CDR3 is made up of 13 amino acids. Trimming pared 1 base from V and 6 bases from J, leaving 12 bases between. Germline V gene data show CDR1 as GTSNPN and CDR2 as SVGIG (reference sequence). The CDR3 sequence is CAWSAPGPNGYTF. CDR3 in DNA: TGTGCCTGGAGTGCCCCAGGGCCCAATGGCTACACCTTC.

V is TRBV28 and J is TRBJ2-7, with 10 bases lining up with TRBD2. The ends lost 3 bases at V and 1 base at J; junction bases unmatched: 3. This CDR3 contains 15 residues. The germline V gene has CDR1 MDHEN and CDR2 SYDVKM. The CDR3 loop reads CASSLSGLASYEQYF. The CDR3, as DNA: TGTGCCAGCAGTTTGTCGGGACTAGCGTCCTACGAGCAGTACTTC.

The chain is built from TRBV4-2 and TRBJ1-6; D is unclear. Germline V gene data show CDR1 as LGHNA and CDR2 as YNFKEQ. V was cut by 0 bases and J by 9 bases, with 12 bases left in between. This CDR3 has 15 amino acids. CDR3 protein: CASSQDMAGGSPLHF. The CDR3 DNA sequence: TGTGCCAGCAGCCAAGATATGGCAGGAGGTTCACCCCTCCACTTT.

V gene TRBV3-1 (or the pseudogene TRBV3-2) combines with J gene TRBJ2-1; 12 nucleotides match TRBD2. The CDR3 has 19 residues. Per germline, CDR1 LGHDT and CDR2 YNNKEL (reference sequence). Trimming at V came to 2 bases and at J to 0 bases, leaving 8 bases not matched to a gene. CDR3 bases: TGTGCCAGCAGCCAAAGAAAAAAGACTAGCGGGAGCTCCTACAATGAGCAGTTCTTC. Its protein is CASSQRKKTSGSSYNEQFF.

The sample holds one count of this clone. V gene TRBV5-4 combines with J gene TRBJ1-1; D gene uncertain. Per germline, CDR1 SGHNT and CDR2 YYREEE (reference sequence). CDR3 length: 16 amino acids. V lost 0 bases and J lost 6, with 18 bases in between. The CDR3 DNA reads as TGTGCCAGCAGCTTGGGTTCGGGCCGGCGGGGTGCTGAAGCTTTCTTT. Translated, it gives CASSLGSGRRGAEAFF. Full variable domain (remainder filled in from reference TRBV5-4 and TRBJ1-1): ETGVTQSPTHLIKTRGQQVTLRCSSQSGHNTVSWYQQALGQGPQFIFQYYREEENGRGNFPPRFSGLQFPNYSSELNVNALELDDSALYLCASSLGSGRRGAEAFFGQGTRLTVV.

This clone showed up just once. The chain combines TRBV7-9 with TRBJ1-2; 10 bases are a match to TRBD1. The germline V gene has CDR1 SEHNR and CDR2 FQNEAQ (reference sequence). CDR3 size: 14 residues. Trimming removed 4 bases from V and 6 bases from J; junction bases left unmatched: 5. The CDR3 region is CASSSPGQGHGYTF. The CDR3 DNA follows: TGTGCCAGCAGCTCCCCGGGACAGGGGCATGGCTACACCTTC. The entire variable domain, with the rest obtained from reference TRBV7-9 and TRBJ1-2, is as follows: DTGVSQNPRHKITKRGQNVTFRCDPISEHNRLYWYRQTLGQGPEFLTYFQNEAQLEKSRLLSDRFSAERPKGSFSTLEIQRTEQGDSAMYLCASSSPGQGHGYTFGSGTRLTVV.

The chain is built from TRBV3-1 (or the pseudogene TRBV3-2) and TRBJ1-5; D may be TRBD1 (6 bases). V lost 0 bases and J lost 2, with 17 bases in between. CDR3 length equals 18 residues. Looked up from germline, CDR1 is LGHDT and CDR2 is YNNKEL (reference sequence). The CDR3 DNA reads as TGTGCCAGCAGCCAAGATAGCGGGGGGCCGCGGGGCAATCAGCCCCAGCATTTT. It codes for CASSQDSGGPRGNQPQHF.

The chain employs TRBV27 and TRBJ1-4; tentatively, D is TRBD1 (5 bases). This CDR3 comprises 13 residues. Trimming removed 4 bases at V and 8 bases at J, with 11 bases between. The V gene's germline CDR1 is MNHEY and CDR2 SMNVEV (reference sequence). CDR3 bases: TGTGCCAGCAGTTCCAGGGCGGGAGAAAAACTGTTTTTT. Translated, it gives CASSSRAGEKLFF.

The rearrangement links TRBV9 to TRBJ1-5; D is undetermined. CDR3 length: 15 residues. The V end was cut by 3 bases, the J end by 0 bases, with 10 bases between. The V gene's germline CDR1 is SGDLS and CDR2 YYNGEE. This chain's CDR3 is CASSETPYSNQPQHF. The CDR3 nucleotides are TGTGCCAGCAGCGAAACACCTTATAGCAATCAGCCCCAGCATTTT.

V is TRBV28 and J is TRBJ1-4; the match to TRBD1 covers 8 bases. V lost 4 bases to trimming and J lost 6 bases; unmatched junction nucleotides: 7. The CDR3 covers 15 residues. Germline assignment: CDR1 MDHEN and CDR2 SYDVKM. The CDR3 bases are TGTGCCAGCAGTTCAGGGGGCGCGATCGATGAAAAACTGTTTTTT. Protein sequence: CASSSGGAIDEKLFF.

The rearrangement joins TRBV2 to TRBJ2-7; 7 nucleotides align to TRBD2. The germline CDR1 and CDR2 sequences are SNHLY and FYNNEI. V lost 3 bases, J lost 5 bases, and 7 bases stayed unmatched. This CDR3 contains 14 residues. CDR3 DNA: TGTGCCAGCAGTGATTCCCCTCGGGAGGACGAGCAGTACTTC. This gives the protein CASSDSPREDEQYF.

In DNA form, the CDR3 reads TGCGCCAGCAGCCTAAAAAGCGACTCTGGAAACACCATATATTTT. Translating it yields CASSLKSDSGNTIYF. The gene calls are TRBV5-1 and TRBJ1-3; D is unresolved. V gave up 4 bases and J gave up 0 bases, with 11 bases separating them. The CDR3 has 15 amino acids. Germline CDR1 SGHRS, CDR2 YFSETQ.

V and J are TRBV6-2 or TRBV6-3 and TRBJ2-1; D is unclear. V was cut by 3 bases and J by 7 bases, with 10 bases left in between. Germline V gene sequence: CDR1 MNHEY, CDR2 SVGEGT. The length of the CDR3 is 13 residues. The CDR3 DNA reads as TGTGCCAGCAGTTATGATGTCGGTAATGAGCAGTTCTTC. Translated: CASSYDVGNEQFF.

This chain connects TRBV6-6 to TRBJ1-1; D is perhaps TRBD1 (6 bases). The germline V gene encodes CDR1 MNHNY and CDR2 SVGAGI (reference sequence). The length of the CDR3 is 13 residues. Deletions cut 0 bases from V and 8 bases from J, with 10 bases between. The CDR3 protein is CASSYSGGSEAFF. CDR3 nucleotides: TGTGCCAGCAGTTACTCAGGGGGATCCGAAGCTTTCTTT.

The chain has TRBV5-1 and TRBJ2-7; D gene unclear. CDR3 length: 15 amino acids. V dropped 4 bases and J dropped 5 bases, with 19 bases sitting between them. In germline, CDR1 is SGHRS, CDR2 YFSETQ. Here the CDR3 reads CASSPWVDFHHEQYF. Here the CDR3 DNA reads TGCGCCAGCAGCCCCTGGGTAGACTTCCACCACGAGCAGTACTTC.

The CDR3 bases are TGTGCCATCAGTGGGACAGGGAATTCTCATAATTCACCCCTCCACTTT. Encoded protein: CAISGTGNSHNSPLHF. This chain uses TRBV10-3 with TRBJ1-6; 8 bases fit TRBD1. Germline assignment: CDR1 ENHRY and CDR2 SYGVKD. The CDR3 extends over 16 amino acids. V gave up 4 bases and J gave up 5 bases; unmatched junction bases: 7.

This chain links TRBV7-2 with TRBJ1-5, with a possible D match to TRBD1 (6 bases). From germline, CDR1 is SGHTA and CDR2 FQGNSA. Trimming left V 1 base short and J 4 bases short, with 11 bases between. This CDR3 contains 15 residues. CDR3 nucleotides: TGTGCCAGCAGCTTAGAGGACAGACTGAATCAGCCCCAGCATTTT. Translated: CASSLEDRLNQPQHF.

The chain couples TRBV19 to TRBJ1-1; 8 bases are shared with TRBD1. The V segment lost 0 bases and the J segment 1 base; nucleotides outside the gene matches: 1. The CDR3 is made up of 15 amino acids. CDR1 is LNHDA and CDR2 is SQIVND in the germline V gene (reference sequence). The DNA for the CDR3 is TGTGCCAGTAGTATAGACAGGGGGCAGAACACTGAAGCTTTCTTT. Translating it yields CASSIDRGQNTEAFF.

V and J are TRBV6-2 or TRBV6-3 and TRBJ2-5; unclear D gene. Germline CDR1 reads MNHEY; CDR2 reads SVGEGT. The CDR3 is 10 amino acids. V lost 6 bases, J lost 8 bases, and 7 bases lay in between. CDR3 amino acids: CASSPLTQYF. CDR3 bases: TGTGCCAGCAGCCCGCTAACCCAGTACTTC.